The entry below describes one T cell receptor (beta chain). Antigen specificity is unknown. These data originate in a study of radiation and T cells in renal cell carcinoma. Using immunoSEQ multiplex PCR, the repertoire was profiled, and TCRdb retains in-frame clones only, with some absent. The table records about 130,000 clones, 70% to 90% of them present only once. Stated time point: blood 2 weeks post-SBRT. This sample's treatment: 15 Gy SBRT to primary tumor, nephrectomy 4 weeks later. After SBRT, blood was collected at 2 and 4 weeks, plus baseline. The tumor was a clear cell renal cell carcinoma. Study-wide points: No pretreatment tumor biopsies were available for baseline clonotypes.

The CDR3 is made up of 13 amino acids. CDR1 and CDR2 (germline): MNHEY, SMNVEV (reference sequence). The ends lost 4 bases at V and 5 bases at J; junction bases unmatched: 5. The clonotype originates from a woman aged 65 to 85 with renal cell carcinoma. The sample was blood, taken from a patient whose treatment included radiotherapy and nephrectomy. The chain couples TRBV27 to TRBJ2-7, with 7 bases that match TRBD1. For the CDR3, the DNA is TGTGCCAGCAGTTCCAGACAGGGCCACGAGCAGTACTTC. It translates to CASSSRQGHEQYF.